The sequence of this T cell receptor (beta chain) was determined in a study of blood T cell repertoires in COVID-19. The overall study: COVID-19 samples collected from the United States, Italy and Spain covered acute and convalescent phases. T cells, B-cell-depleted T cells, or PBMCs supplied cDNA or gDNA.

Germline CDR1 and CDR2: SGHTA and FQGNSA. CDR3 size: 14 residues. Trimming cost V 1 base and J 5 bases; bases outside gene matches: 1. Original analysis: Reference gene primer amplification yielded estimated nucleated cell counts. Assay used: immunoSEQ multiplex PCR; TCRdb lists only in-frame clones, some missing. For V, J and clone size, that table is used; D and trimming come from the DNA. The table shows 300,000 to 350,000 clones, with about 90% occurring only once. V gene TRBV7-2 combines with J gene TRBJ1-5; the match to TRBD1 covers 8 bases. The sequence was obtained from a woman in her late teens or twenties who had recovered from COVID-19. The sample consisted of peripheral blood. The CDR3 loop reads CASSLGTGHQPQHF. CDR3 in DNA: TGTGCCAGCAGCTTAGGGACAGGGCATCAGCCCCAGCATTTT. Full variable domain (rest looked up from reference TRBV7-2 and TRBJ1-5): GAGVSQSPSNKVTEKGKDVELRCDPISGHTALYWYRQSLGQGLEFLIYFQGNSAPDKSGLPSDRFSAERTGGSVSTLTIQRTQQEDSAVYLCASSLGTGHQPQHFGDGTRLSIL.